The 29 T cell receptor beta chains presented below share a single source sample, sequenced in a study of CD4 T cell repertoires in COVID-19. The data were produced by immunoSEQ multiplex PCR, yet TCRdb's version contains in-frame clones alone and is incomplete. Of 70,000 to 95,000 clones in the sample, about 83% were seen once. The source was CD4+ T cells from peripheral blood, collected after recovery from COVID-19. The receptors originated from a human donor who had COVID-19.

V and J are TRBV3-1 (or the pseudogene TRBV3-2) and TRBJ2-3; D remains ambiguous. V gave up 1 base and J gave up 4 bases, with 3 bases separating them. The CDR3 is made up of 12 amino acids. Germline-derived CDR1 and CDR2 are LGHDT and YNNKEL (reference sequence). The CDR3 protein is CASSQVSDTQYF. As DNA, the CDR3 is TGTGCCAGCAGCCAAGTTTCAGATACGCAGTATTTT.

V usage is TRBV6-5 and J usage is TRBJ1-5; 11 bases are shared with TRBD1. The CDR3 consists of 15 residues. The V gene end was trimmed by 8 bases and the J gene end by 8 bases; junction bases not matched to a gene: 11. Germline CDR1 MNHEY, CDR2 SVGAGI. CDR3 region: CASVPRDRGFEPQHF. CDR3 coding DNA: TGTGCCAGCGTTCCCCGGGACAGGGGGTTCGAGCCCCAGCATTTT.

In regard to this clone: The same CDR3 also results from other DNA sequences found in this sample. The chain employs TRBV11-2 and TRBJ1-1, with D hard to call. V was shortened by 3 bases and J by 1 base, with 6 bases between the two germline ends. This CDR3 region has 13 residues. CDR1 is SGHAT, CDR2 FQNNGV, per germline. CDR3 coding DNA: TGTGCCAGCAGCTTGGGTAGGAACACTGAAGCTTTCTTT. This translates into CASSLGRNTEAFF.

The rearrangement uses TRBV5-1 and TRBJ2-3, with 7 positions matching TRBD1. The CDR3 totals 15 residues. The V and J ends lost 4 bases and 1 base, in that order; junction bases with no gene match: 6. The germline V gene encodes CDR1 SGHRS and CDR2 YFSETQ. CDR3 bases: TGCGCCAGCAGCGTTCGGGACAGTCGCACAGATACGCAGTATTTT. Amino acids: CASSVRDSRTDTQYF.

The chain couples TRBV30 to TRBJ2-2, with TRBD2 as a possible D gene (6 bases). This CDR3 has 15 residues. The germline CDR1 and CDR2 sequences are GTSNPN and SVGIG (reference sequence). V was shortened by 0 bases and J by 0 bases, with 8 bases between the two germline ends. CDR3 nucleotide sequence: TGTGCCTGGAGTGTCGGGAGTACGAACACCGGGGAGCTGTTTTTT. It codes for CAWSVGSTNTGELFF.

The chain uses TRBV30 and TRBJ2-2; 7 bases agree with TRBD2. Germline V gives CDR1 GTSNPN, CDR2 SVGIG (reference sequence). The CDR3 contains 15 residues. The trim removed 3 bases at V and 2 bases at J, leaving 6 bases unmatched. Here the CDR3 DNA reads TGTGCCTGGAGGAGGCTAGCGGATAACACCGGGGAGCTGTTTTTT. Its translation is CAWRRLADNTGELFF.

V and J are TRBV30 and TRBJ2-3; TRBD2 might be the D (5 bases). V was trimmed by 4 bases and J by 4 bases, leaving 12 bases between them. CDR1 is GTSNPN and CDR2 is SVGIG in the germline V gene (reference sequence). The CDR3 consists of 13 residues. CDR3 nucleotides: TGTGCCTGGACACCCCCCGGGGCAGATACGCAGTATTTT. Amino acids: CAWTPPGADTQYF. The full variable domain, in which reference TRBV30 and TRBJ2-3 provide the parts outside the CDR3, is SQTIHQWPATLVQPVGSPLSLECTVEGTSNPNLYWYRQAAGRGLQLLFYSVGIGQISSEVPQNLSASRPQDRQFILSSKKLLLSDSGFYLCAWTPPGADTQYFGPGTRLTVL.

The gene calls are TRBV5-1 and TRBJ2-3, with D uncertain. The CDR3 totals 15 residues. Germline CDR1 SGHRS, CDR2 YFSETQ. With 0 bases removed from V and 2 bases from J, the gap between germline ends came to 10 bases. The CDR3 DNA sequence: TGCGCCAGCAGCTTGGACAATTCCCCCACAGATACGCAGTATTTT. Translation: CASSLDNSPTDTQYF.

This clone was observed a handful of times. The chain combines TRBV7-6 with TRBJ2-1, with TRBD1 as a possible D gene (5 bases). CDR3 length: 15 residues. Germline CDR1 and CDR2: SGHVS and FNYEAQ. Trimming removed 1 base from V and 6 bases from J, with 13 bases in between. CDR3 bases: TGTGCCAGCAGCTTAGTGTCAGGGATCAGCAATGAGCAGTTCTTC. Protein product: CASSLVSGISNEQFF.

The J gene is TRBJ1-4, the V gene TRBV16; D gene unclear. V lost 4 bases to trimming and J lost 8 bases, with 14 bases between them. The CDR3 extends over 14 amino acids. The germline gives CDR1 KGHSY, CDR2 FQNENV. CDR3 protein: CASSPGLAGEKLFF. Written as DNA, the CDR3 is TGTGCCAGCAGCCCAGGTTTGGCGGGAGAAAAACTGTTTTTT.

The chain's CDR3 is CASSPTTGGRGFVSTGELFF. CDR3 DNA: TGCGCCAGCAGCCCTACGACAGGGGGTCGGGGTTTCGTGAGCACCGGGGAGCTGTTTTTT. The chain links TRBV5-1 to TRBJ2-2, with TRBD1 identical over 9 bases. There are 20 residues in the CDR3. J gave up 4 bases and V 4 bases, and 20 bases lay outside the gene matches. Germline CDR1 reads SGHRS; CDR2 reads YFSETQ.

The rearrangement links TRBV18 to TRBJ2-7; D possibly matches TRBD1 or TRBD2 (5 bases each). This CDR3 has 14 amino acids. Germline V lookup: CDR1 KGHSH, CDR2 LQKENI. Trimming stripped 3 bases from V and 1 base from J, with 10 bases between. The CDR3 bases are TGTGCCAGCTCACCCGGGACGAAATCCTACGAGCAGTACTTC. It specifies CASSPGTKSYEQYF.

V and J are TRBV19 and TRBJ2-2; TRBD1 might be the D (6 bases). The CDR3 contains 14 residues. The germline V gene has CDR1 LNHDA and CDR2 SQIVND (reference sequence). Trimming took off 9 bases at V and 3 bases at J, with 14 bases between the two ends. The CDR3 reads CASRRGRDTGELFF. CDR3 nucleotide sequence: TGTGCCAGCAGAAGGGGGAGAGACACCGGGGAGCTGTTTTTT. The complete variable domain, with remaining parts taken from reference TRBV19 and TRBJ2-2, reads DGGITQSPKYLFRKEGQNVTLSCEQNLNHDAMYWYRQDPGQGLRLIYYSQIVNDFQKGDIAEGYSVSREKKESFPLTVTSAQKNPTAFYLCASRRGRDTGELFFGEGSRLTVL.

The DNA of the CDR3 is TGTGCCAGCAGCCCCGGGGGGCGTAATTCACCCCTCCACTTT. Translating it yields CASSPGGRNSPLHF. This chain connects TRBV11-1 to TRBJ1-6; TRBD1 might be the D (6 bases). V was clipped by 5 bases and J by 6 bases, with 11 bases between them. The CDR3 length is 14 residues. From germline, CDR1 is SGHAT and CDR2 FQDESV (reference sequence).

The chain's CDR3 is CASSLDTGGRSPLHF. Written as DNA, the CDR3 is TGTGCCAGCAGCTTAGATACAGGGGGACGTTCACCCCTCCACTTT. This rearrangement joins TRBV11-2 to TRBJ1-6, with 8 bases identical to TRBD1. Losses at the gene ends were 0 bases for V and 9 bases for J; bases not matched to a gene: 4. The germline CDR1 and CDR2 sequences are SGHAT and FQNNGV. CDR3 length equals 15 residues. The full variable domain, in which reference TRBV11-2 and TRBJ1-6 provide the parts outside the CDR3, is EAGVAQSPRYKIIEKRQSVAFWCNPISGHATLYWYQQILGQGPKLLIQFQNNGVVDDSQLPKDRFSAERLKGVDSTLKIQPAKLEDSAVYLCASSLDTGGRSPLHFGNGTRLTVT.

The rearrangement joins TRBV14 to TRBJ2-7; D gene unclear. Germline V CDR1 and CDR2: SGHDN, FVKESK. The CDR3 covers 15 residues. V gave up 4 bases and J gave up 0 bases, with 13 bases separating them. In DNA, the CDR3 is TGTGCCAGCAGCCGATTCCACGGGCCCTCCTACGAGCAGTACTTC. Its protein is CASSRFHGPSYEQYF.

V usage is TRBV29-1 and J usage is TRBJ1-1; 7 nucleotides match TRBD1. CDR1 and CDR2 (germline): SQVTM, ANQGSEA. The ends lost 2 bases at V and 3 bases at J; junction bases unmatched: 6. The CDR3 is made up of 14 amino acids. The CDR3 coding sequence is TGCAGCGTTGAAAAGACACAGGGGTACACTGAAGCTTTCTTT. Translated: CSVEKTQGYTEAFF.

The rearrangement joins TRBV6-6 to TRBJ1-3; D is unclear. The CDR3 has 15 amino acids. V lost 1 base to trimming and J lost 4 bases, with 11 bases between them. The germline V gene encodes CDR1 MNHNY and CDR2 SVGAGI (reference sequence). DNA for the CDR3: TGTGCCAGCAGTTACTTTGGATCTTCGGGAAACACCATATATTTT. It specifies CASSYFGSSGNTIYF.

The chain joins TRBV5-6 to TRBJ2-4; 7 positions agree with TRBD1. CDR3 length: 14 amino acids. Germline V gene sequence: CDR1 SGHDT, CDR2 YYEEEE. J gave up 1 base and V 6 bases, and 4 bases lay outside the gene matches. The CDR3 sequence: CASNARGAKNIQYF. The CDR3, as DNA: TGTGCCAGCAACGCCAGGGGGGCCAAAAACATTCAGTACTTC.

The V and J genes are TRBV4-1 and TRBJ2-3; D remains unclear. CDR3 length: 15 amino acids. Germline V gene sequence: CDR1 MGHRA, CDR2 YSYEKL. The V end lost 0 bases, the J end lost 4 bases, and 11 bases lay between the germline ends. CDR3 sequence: CASSQEFYSPDTQYF. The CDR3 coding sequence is TGCGCCAGCAGCCAAGAGTTCTATTCCCCAGATACGCAGTATTTT.

CDR3 sequence: CASSPGPRSSSGNTIYF. DNA of the CDR3: TGTGCCAGCTCCCCCGGGCCGAGGTCCTCCTCTGGAAACACCATATATTTT. The rearrangement links TRBV18 to TRBJ1-3; D gene unclear. The germline V gene encodes CDR1 KGHSH and CDR2 LQKENI. V was cut by 6 bases and J by 0 bases, with 18 bases left in between. The CDR3 totals 17 residues.

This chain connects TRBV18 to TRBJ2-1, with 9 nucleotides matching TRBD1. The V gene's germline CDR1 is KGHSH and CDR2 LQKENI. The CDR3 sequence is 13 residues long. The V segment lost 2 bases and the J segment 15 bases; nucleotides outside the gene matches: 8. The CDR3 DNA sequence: TGTGCCAGCTCACCAGTCGACAGGGGGTCCTTGTTCTTC. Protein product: CASSPVDRGSLFF. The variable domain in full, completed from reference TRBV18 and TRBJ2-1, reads NAGVMQNPRHLVRRRGQEARLRCSPMKGHSHVYWYRQLPEEGLKFMVYLQKENIIDESGMPKERFSAEFPKEGPSILRIQQVVRGDSAAYFCASSPVDRGSLFFGPGTRLTVL.

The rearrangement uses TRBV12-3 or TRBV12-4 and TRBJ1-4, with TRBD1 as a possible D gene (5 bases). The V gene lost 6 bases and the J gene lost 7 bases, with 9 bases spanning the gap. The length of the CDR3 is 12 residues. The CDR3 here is CASSPGIEKLFF. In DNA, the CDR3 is TGTGCCAGCAGCCCAGGGATTGAAAAACTGTTTTTT.

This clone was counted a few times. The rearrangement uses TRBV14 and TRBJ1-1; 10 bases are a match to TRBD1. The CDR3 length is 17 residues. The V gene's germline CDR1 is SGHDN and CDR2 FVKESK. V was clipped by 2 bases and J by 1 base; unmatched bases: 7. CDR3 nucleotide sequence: TGTGCCAGCAGCCAATGGGGACAGGGGAGGGGGAACACTGAAGCTTTCTTT. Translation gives CASSQWGQGRGNTEAFF.

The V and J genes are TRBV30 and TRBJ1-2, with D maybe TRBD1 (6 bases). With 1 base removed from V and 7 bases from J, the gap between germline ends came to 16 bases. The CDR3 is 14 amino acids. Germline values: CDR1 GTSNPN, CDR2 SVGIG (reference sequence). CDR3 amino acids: CAWSGGQEAGGYTF. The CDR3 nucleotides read TGTGCCTGGAGTGGGGGGCAGGAGGCGGGTGGCTACACCTTC.

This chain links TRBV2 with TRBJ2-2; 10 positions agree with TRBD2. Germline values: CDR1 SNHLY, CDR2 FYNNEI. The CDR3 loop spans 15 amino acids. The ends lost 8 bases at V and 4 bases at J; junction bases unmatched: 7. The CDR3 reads CASGAGGPGTGELFF. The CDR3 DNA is TGTGCCAGCGGAGCGGGAGGGCCGGGCACCGGGGAGCTGTTTTTT.

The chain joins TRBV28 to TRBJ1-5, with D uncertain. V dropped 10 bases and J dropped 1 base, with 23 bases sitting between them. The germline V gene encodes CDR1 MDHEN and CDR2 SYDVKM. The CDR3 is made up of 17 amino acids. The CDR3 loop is CATSQVQSGLSNQPQHF. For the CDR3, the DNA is TGTGCCACCAGCCAGGTCCAGTCGGGCCTGAGCAATCAGCCCCAGCATTTT.

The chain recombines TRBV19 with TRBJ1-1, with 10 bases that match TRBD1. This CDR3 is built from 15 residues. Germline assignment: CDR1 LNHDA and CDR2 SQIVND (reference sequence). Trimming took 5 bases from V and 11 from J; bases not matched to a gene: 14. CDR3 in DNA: TGTGCCAGTAGTCGGGACCCCGGGACAGGGGCGGAGGCTTTCTTT. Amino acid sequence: CASSRDPGTGAEAFF.

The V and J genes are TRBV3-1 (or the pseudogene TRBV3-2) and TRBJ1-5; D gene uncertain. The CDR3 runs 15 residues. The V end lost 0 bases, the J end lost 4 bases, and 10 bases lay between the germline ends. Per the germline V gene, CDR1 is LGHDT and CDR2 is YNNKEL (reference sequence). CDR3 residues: CASSQDLNSNQPQHF. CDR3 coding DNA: TGTGCCAGCAGCCAAGATCTTAACAGTAATCAGCCCCAGCATTTT.